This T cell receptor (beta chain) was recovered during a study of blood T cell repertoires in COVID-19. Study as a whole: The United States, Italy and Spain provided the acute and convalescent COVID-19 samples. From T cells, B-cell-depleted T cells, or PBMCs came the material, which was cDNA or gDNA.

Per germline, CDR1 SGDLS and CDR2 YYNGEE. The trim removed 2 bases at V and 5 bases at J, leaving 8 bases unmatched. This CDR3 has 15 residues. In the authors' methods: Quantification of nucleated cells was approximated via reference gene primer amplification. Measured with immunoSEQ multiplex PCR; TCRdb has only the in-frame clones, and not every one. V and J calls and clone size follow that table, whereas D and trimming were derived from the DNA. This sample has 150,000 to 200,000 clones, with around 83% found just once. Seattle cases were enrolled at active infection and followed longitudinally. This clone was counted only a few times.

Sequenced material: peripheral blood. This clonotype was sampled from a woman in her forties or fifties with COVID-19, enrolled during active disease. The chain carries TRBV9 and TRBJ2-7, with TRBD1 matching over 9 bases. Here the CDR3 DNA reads TGTGCCAGCAGCGTGGGAGGGGACAGGGCTAACGAGCAGTACTTC. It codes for CASSVGGDRANEQYF.